A single sample is the source of the 23 T cell receptor beta chains below, sequenced in a study of blood T cell repertoires in COVID-19. Profiling relied on immunoSEQ multiplex PCR, and the TCRdb table lists in-frame clones only, not all of them. The sample includes a few hundred thousand clones, approximately 87% of them seen just once. The sample comprised PBMCs or T cells enriched from blood (not recorded which). The receptors shown here come from a woman in her forties or fifties who had recovered from COVID-19.

The chain is built from TRBV3-1 (or the pseudogene TRBV3-2) and TRBJ1-6, with D possibly matching TRBD1 (5 bases). Germline CDR1 and CDR2: LGHDT and YNNKEL (reference sequence). The CDR3 runs to 15 residues. The ends were cut back, 7 bases at V and 7 bases at J, with 17 bases in the middle. CDR3 bases: TGTGCCAGCACCCCTAAGGGGTATCTCAATTCACCCCTCCACTTT. Protein sequence: CASTPKGYLNSPLHF.

In this sample, this clone turned up a few times. The chain has TRBV27 and TRBJ2-2, with 9 bases aligning to TRBD1. Trimming took 5 bases from V and 6 from J; bases not matched to a gene: 7. The CDR3 runs to 15 residues. Per germline, CDR1 MNHEY and CDR2 SMNVEV (reference sequence). CDR3 DNA sequence: TGTGCCAGCAGTCCTACGGGACAGGGAGCCGGGGAGCTGTTTTTT. This sequence encodes CASSPTGQGAGELFF.

The genes are TRBV28 and TRBJ1-4; a weak D match, TRBD1 (5 bases). From germline, CDR1 is MDHEN and CDR2 SYDVKM. This CDR3 spans 13 amino acids. Trimming cost V 6 bases and J 10 bases, with 15 bases left between them. The chain's CDR3 is CASRDPGEAKLFF. Written as DNA, the CDR3 is TGTGCCAGCAGGGATCCGGGGGAGGCAAAACTGTTTTTT.

This clone was seen only a few times. This sample also contains other DNA sequences that code for the same CDR3. V is TRBV6-5 and J is TRBJ1-2; D ambiguous. Germline CDR1 MNHEY, CDR2 SVGAGI. This CDR3 is built from 13 residues. The V end lost 0 bases, the J end lost 10 bases, and 12 bases lay between the germline ends. CDR3 DNA sequence: TGTGCCAGCAGTTACTCGCGGGGAAGATCCTACACCTTC. The encoded protein is CASSYSRGRSYTF.

V usage is TRBV3-1 (or the pseudogene TRBV3-2) and J usage is TRBJ1-2; no firm D call. Germline V gene data show CDR1 as LGHDT and CDR2 as YNNKEL (reference sequence). The ends were cut back, 0 bases at V and 8 bases at J, with 7 bases in the middle. The CDR3 sequence is 12 residues long. The DNA of the CDR3 is TGTGCCAGCAGCCAAGATTTTAGCGGCTACACCTTC. Amino acid sequence: CASSQDFSGYTF.

This clone was observed a handful of times. CDR3 nucleotide sequence: TGTGCCAGCAGCCAAAACGGTGGCGGAAATCAGCCCCAGCATTTT. Translating gives CASSQNGGGNQPQHF. This rearrangement joins TRBV16 to TRBJ1-5, with unresolved D. Germline V gives CDR1 KGHSY, CDR2 FQNENV. The length of the CDR3 is 15 residues. Trimming left V 2 bases short and J 4 bases short, with 12 bases between.

The J gene is TRBJ2-5, the V gene TRBV6-1; 10 nucleotides agree with TRBD1. The germline V gene encodes CDR1 MNHNS and CDR2 SASEGT. J was trimmed by 9 bases and V by 1 base; bases with no gene match: 17. This CDR3 is 18 amino acids long. The CDR3 is CASSEGGGTGVYAAAQYF. The CDR3 region has the DNA TGTGCCAGCAGTGAAGGAGGAGGGACAGGGGTTTATGCAGCGGCCCAGTACTTC.

This clone was counted between two and nine times. The chain has TRBV9 and TRBJ1-2; maybe TRBD1 (5 bases). This CDR3 spans 12 amino acids. The germline gives CDR1 SGDLS, CDR2 YYNGEE. V was cut by 0 bases and J by 7 bases, with 7 bases left in between. CDR3 DNA sequence: TGTGCCAGCAGCGTAGAAGGGGCTGGCTACACCTTC. This sequence encodes CASSVEGAGYTF.

The DNA for the CDR3 is TGTGCCAGCAGCCGGTTGCGTCCCTACGAGCAGTACTTC. It is translated as CASSRLRPYEQYF. This sequence joins TRBV3-1 (or the pseudogene TRBV3-2) and TRBJ2-7; D gene uncertain. This CDR3 has 13 amino acids. The germline V and J ends were trimmed by 4 bases and 2 bases, with 9 bases remaining between them. Germline assignment: CDR1 LGHDT and CDR2 YNNKEL (reference sequence).

V usage is TRBV28 and J usage is TRBJ1-3, with 7 bases identical to TRBD1. V gave up 4 bases and J gave up 2 bases; unmatched junction bases: 2. The CDR3 extends over 14 amino acids. Germline assignment: CDR1 MDHEN and CDR2 SYDVKM. This CDR3 is CASSSQGAGNTIYF. The CDR3 DNA follows: TGTGCCAGCAGTTCTCAGGGGGCTGGAAACACCATATATTTT.

The J gene is TRBJ2-6, the V gene TRBV7-6, with D unclear. Germline CDR1 is SGHVS and CDR2 is FNYEAQ. The CDR3 length is 17 residues. The ends were cut back, 5 bases at V and 0 bases at J, with 14 bases in the middle. The CDR3 DNA sequence: TGTGCCAGCAGCAGCCTTCTCCGTCCCTCTGGGGCCAACGTCCTGACTTTC. Translated, it gives CASSSLLRPSGANVLTF.

The chain joins TRBV5-5 to TRBJ2-1; a weak D match, TRBD1 (6 bases). Deletions cut 4 bases from V and 4 bases from J, with 15 bases between. This CDR3 has 15 amino acids. Germline CDR1 reads SGHKS; CDR2 reads YYEKEE (reference sequence). CDR3 DNA sequence: TGTGCCAGCAGCCCCGGGACAAAGCTATACAATGAGCAGTTCTTC. This translates into CASSPGTKLYNEQFF.

The chain recombines TRBV29-1 with TRBJ1-1, with 12 nucleotides matching TRBD1. In germline, CDR1 is SQVTM, CDR2 ANQGSEA. The junction had 12 bases not matched to a gene; V was cut back by 4 bases and J by 0 bases. CDR3 length: 18 amino acids. The CDR3, as DNA: TGCAGCGTTGCCGGGACAGGGGGCGGTGGTTTTCTGAACACTGAAGCTTTCTTT. This encodes CSVAGTGGGGFLNTEAFF.

The chain has TRBV19 and TRBJ1-6; D is uncertain. The V end lost 7 bases, the J end lost 3 bases, and 13 bases lay between the germline ends. Germline V gives CDR1 LNHDA, CDR2 SQIVND (reference sequence). This CDR3 comprises 15 residues. This CDR3 is CASTPDFDYNSPLHF. The CDR3 nucleotides read TGTGCCAGTACTCCCGACTTTGACTATAATTCACCCCTCCACTTT.

This chain connects TRBV15 to TRBJ1-5; weak D call: TRBD1 (6 bases). Germline lookup yields CDR1 LNHNV and CDR2 YYDKDF (reference sequence). The CDR3 extends over 14 amino acids. Deletions cut 1 base from V and 2 bases from J, with 6 bases between. As DNA, the CDR3 is TGTGCCACCAGCAGAGGACAGGGCAATCAGCCCCAGCATTTT. Its translation is CATSRGQGNQPQHF.

V is TRBV30 and J is TRBJ1-2; 7 bases line up with TRBD1. The CDR3 loop spans 15 amino acids. The trim removed 0 bases at V and 8 bases at J, leaving 12 bases unmatched. Germline CDR1 and CDR2: GTSNPN and SVGIG (reference sequence). The CDR3 protein is CAWSVYSGGIEGYTF. CDR3 coding DNA: TGTGCCTGGAGTGTATATTCAGGGGGGATCGAAGGCTACACCTTC.

The chain links TRBV7-2 to TRBJ1-5, with unresolved D. Trimming removed 1 base from V and 0 bases from J, with 7 bases in between. CDR3 length: 15 residues. The germline V gene encodes CDR1 SGHTA and CDR2 FQGNSA. DNA of the CDR3: TGTGCCAGCAGCTTAGGCCCGGGTAGCAATCAGCCCCAGCATTTT. This sequence encodes CASSLGPGSNQPQHF.

V is TRBV7-9 and J is TRBJ2-1; the match to TRBD2 covers 13 bases. This CDR3 has 15 residues. Germline V gene sequence: CDR1 SEHNR, CDR2 FQNEAQ (reference sequence). After removal of 4 bases from V and 7 bases from J, the junction contained 4 bases not matched to a gene. CDR3 in DNA: TGTGCCAGCAGCTCGGGACTAGCGGGGCTTAATGAGCAGTTCTTC. Its translation: CASSSGLAGLNEQFF.

J is TRBJ1-1 and V is TRBV5-1; 8 positions match TRBD1. The germline V gene encodes CDR1 SGHRS and CDR2 YFSETQ. V gave up 0 bases and J gave up 0 bases; unmatched junction bases: 19. This CDR3 is built from 21 residues. The CDR3 DNA sequence: TGCGCCAGCAGCTTGGTGCCTACAGGGGGTTACTCTTCTCAGATGAACACTGAAGCTTTCTTT. The encoded protein is CASSLVPTGGYSSQMNTEAFF.

V is TRBV28 and J is TRBJ2-1, with no clear D. Trimming took off 6 bases at V and 4 bases at J, with 10 bases between the two ends. Germline V gene lookup returns CDR1 MDHEN and CDR2 SYDVKM. This CDR3 spans 13 amino acids. In nucleotides, the CDR3 is TGTGCCAGCAGCCCAGTGCATTACAATGAGCAGTTCTTC. Protein product: CASSPVHYNEQFF.

The chain carries TRBV18 and TRBJ2-7; D ambiguous. The germline CDR1 and CDR2 sequences are KGHSH and LQKENI. The CDR3 runs 17 residues. V lost 2 bases to trimming and J lost 0 bases, with 17 bases between them. CDR3 protein: CASSPEILWRSSYEQYF. The CDR3 DNA reads TGTGCCAGCTCACCAGAAATTCTATGGCGGAGCTCCTACGAGCAGTACTTC.

The CDR3 bases are TGTGCCAGTAGTCGGACTAGCGGGGGACAAGCTAGCACAGATACGCAGTATTTT. It specifies CASSRTSGGQASTDTQYF. This chain joins TRBV19 and TRBJ2-3, with 13 bases identical to TRBD2. V lost 5 bases, J lost 0 bases, and 8 bases stayed unmatched. CDR3 length: 18 amino acids. Germline CDR1 and CDR2: LNHDA and SQIVND (reference sequence).

The chain employs TRBV18 and TRBJ2-7, with 7 bases fitting TRBD1. The trim removed 6 bases at V and 0 bases at J, leaving 2 bases unmatched. The CDR3 is 13 residues long. Germline CDR1 and CDR2: KGHSH and LQKENI. Here the CDR3 DNA reads TGTGCCAGCTCTGGACAGGACTCCTACGAGCAGTACTTC. It yields the protein CASSGQDSYEQYF. Together with reference TRBV18 and TRBJ2-7, the CDR3 gives the full variable domain: NAGVMQNPRHLVRRRGQEARLRCSPMKGHSHVYWYRQLPEEGLKFMVYLQKENIIDESGMPKERFSAEFPKEGPSILRIQQVVRGDSAAYFCASSGQDSYEQYFGPGTRLTVT.